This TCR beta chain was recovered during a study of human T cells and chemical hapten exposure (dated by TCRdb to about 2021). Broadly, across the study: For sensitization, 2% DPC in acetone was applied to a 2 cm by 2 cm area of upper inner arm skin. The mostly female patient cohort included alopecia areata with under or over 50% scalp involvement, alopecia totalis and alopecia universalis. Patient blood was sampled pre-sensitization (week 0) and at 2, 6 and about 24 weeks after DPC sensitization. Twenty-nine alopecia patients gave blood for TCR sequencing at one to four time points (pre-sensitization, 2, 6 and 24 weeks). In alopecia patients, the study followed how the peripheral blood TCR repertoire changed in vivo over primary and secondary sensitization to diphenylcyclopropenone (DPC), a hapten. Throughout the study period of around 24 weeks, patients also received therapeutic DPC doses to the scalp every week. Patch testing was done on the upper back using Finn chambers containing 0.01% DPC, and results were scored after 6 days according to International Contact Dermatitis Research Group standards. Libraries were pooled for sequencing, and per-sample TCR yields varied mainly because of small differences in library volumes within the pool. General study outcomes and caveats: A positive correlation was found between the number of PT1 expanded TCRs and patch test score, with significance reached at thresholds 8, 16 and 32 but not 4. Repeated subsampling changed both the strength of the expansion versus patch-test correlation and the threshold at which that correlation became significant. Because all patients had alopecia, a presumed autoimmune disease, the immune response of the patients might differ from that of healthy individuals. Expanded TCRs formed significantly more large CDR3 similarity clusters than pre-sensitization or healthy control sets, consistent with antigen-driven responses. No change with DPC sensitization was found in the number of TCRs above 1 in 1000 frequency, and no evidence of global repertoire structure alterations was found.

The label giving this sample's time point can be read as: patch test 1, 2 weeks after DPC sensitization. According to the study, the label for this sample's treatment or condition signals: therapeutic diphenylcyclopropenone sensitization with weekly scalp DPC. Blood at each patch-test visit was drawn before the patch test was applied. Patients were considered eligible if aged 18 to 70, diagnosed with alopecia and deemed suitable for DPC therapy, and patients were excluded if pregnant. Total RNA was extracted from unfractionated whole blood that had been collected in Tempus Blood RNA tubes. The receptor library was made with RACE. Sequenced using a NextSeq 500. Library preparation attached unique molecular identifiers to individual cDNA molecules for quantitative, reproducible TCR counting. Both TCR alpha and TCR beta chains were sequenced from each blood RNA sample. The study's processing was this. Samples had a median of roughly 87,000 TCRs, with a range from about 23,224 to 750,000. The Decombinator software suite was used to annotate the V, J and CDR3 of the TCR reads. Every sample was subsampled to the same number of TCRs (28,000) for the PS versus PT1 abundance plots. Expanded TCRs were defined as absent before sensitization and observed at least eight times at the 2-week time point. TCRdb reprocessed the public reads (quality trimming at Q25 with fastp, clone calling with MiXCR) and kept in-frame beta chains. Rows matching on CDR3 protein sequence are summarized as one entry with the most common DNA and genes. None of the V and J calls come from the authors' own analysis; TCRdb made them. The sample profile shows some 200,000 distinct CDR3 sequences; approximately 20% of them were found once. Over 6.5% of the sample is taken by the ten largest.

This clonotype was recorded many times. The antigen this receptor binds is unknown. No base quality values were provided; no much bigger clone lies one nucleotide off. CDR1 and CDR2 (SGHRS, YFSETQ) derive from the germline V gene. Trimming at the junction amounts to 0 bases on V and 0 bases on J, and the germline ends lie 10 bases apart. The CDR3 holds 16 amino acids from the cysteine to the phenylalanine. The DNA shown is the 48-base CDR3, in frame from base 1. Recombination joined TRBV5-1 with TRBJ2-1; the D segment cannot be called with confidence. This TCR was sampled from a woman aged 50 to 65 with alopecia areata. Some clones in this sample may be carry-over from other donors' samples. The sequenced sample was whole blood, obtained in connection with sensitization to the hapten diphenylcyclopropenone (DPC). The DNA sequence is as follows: TGCGCCAGCAGCTTGGAGGTCCCCATCTCCTACAATGAGCAGTTCTTC. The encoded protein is CASSLEVPISYNEQFF.